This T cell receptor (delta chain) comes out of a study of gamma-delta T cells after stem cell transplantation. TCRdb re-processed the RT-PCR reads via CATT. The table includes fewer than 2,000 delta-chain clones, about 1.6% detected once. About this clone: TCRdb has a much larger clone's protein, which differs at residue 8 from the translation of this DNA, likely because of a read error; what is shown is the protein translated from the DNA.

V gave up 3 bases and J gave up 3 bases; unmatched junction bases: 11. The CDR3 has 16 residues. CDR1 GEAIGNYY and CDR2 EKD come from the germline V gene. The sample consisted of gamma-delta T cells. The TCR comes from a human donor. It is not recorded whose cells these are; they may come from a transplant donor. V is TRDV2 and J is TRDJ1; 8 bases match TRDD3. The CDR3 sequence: CACDSLGGTNADKLIF. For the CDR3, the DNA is TGTGCCTGTGACTCACTGGGGGGTACGAACGCCGATAAACTCATCTTT.